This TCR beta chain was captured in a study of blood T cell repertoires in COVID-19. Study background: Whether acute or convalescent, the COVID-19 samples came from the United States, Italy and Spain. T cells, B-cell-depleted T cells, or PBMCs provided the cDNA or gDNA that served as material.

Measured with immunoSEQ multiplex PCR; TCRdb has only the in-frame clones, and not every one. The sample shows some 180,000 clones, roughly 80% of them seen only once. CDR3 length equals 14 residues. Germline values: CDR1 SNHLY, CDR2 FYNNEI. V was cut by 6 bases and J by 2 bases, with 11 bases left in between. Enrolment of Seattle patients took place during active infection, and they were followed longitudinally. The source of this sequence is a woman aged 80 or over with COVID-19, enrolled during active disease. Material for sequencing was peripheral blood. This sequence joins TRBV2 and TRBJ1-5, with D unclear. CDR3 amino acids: CASRSGAGNQPQHF. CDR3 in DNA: TGTGCCAGCAGGTCAGGTGCCGGCAATCAGCCCCAGCATTTT.